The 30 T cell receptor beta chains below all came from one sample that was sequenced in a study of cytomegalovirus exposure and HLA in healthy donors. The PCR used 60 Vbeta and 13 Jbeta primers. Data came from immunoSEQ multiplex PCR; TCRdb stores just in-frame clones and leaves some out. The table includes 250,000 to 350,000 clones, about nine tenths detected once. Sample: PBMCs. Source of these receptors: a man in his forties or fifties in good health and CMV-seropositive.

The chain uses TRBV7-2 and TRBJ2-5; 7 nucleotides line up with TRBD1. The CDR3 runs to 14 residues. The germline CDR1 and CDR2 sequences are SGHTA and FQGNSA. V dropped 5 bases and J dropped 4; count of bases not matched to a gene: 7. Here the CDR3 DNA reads TGTGCCAGCAGCACAACCCAGGGGGTAGAGACCCAGTACTTC. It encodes CASSTTQGVETQYF.

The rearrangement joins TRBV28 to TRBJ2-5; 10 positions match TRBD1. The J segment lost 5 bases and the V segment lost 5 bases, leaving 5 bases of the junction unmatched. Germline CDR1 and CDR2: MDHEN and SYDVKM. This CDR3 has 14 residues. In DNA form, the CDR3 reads TGTGCCAGCAGTGAGACAGGGGGCAAGGAGACCCAGTACTTC. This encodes CASSETGGKETQYF.

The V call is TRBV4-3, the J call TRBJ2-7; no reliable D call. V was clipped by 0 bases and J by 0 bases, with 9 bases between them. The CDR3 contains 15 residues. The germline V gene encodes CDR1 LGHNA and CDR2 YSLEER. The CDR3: CASSQDRQSSYEQYF. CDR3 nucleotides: TGCGCCAGCAGCCAAGACAGGCAGAGCTCCTACGAGCAGTACTTC.

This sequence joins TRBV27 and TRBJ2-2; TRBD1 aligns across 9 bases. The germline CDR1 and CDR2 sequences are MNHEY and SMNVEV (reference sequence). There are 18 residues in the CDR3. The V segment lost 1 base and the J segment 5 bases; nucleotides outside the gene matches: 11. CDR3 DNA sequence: TGTGCCAGCAGTTTATTCTTCACAGGGGGCGAAATGACCGGGGAGCTGTTTTTT. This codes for CASSLFFTGGEMTGELFF.

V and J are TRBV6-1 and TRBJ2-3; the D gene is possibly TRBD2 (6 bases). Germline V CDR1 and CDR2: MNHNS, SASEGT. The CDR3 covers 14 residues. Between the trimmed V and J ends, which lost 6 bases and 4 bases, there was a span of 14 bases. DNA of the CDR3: TGTGCCAGCAGGTTAGCCAAGCGGGCAGATACGCAGTATTTT. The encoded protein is CASRLAKRADTQYF.

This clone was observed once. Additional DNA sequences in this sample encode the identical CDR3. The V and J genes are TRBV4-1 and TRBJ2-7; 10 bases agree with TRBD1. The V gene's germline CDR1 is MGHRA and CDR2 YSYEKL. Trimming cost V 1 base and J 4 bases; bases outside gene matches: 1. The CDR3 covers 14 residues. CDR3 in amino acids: CASSQGDRGYEQYF. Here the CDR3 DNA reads TGCGCCAGCAGCCAAGGGGACAGGGGTTACGAGCAGTACTTC.

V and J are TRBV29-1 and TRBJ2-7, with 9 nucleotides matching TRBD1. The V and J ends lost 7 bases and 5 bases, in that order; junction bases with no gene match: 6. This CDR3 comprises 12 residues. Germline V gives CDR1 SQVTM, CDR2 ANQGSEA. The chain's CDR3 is CSGGQGLDEQYF. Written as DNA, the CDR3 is TGCAGCGGGGGACAGGGTCTGGACGAGCAGTACTTC.

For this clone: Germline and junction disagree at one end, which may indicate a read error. CDR3 amino acids: CSSSSQQGPYGYTF. The CDR3 DNA follows: TGTTCCAGCAGCTCACAACAGGGGCCCTATGGCTACACCTTC. This chain uses TRBV7-9 with TRBJ1-2; 7 bases map to TRBD1. Germline lookup yields CDR1 SEHNR and CDR2 FQNEAQ (reference sequence). This CDR3 is 14 amino acids long.

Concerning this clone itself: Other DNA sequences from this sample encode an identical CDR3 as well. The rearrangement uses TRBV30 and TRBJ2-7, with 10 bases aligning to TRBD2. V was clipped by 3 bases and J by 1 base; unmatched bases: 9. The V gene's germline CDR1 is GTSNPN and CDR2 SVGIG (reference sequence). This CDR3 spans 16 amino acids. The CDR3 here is CAWSAPRTSGSYEQYF. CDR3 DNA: TGTGCCTGGAGCGCGCCTCGGACTAGCGGTTCCTACGAGCAGTACTTC.

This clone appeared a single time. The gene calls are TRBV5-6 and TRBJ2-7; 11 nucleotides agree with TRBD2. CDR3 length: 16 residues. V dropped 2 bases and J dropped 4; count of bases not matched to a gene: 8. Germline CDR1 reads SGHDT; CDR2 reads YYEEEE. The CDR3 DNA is TGTGCCAGCAGCTTTAGCGGGAGGGCCAATTTGTACGAGCAGTACTTC. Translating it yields CASSFSGRANLYEQYF. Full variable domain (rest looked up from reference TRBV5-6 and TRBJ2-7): DAGVTQSPTHLIKTRGQQVTLRCSPKSGHDTVSWYQQALGQGPQFIFQYYEEEERQRGNFPDRFSGHQFPNYSSELNVNALLLGDSALYLCASSFSGRANLYEQYFGPGTRLTVT.

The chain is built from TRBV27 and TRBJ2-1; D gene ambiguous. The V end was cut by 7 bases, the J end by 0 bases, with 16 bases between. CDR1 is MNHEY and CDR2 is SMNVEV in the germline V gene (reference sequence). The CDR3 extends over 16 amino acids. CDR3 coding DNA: TGTGCCAGCAAAACTTACTACATTAGCTCCTACAATGAGCAGTTCTTC. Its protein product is CASKTYYISSYNEQFF.

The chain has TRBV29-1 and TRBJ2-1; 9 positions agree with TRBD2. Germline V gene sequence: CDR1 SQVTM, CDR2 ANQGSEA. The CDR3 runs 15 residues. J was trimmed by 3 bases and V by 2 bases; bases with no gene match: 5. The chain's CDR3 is CSVESPSGNYNEQFF. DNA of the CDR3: TGCAGCGTTGAATCGCCTAGCGGGAACTACAATGAGCAGTTCTTC.

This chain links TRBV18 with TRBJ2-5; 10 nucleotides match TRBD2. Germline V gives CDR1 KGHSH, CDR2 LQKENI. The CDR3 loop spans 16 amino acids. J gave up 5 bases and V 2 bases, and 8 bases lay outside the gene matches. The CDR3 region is CASSPIAGGPGETQYF. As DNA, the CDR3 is TGTGCCAGCTCACCAATAGCGGGAGGTCCGGGGGAGACCCAGTACTTC.

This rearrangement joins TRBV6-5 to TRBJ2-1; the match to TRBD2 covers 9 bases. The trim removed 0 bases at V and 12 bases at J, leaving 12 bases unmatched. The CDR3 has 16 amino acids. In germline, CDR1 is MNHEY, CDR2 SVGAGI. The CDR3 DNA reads TGTGCCAGCAGTTACTCGATAGCGGGAGTGAGTACTGGGCAGTTCTTC. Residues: CASSYSIAGVSTGQFF.

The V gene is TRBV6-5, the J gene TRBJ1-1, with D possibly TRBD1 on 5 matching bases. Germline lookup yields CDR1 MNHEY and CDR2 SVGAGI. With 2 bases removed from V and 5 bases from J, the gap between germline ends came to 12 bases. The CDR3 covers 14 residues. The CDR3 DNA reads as TGTGCCAGCAGTTACAATAGGGGCTCTACTGAAGCTTTCTTT. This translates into CASSYNRGSTEAFF.

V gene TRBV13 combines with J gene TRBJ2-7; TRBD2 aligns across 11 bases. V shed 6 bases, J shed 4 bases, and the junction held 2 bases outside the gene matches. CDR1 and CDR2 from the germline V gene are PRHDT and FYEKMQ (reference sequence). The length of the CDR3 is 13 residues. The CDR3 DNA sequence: TGTGCCAGCAGTACTAGCGGGAGTTACGAGCAGTACTTC. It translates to CASSTSGSYEQYF.

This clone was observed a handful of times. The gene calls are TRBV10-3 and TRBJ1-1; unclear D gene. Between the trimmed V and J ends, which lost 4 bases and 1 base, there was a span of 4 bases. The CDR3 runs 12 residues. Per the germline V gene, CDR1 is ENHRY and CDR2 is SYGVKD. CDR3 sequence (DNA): TGTGCCATCAGTGGACAGAACACTGAAGCTTTCTTT. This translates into CAISGQNTEAFF.

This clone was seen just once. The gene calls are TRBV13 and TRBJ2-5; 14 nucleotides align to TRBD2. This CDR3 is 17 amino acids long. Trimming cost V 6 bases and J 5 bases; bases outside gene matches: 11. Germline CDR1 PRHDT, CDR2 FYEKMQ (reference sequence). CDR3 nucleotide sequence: TGTGCCAGCAGGCTGACTAGCGGGAGGGGCTTCGCTGAGACCCAGTACTTC. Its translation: CASRLTSGRGFAETQYF.

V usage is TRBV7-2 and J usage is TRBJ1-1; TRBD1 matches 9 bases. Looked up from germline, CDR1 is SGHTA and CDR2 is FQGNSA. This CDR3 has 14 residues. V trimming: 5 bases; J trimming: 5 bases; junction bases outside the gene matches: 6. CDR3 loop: CASSQQGARTEAFF. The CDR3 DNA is TGTGCCAGCAGCCAACAGGGGGCTAGGACTGAAGCTTTCTTT.

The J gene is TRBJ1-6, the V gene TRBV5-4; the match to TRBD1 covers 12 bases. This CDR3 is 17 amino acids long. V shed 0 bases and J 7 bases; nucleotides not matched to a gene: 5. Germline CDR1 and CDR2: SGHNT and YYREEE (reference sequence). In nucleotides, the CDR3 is TGTGCCAGCAGCTTGGCCCCCGGGACAGGGGGCAATTCACCCCTCCACTTT. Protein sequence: CASSLAPGTGGNSPLHF.

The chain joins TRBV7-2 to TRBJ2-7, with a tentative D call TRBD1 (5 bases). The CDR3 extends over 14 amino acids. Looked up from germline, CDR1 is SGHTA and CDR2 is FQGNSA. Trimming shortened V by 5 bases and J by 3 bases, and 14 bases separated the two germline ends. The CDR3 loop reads CASSLVTGIYEQYF. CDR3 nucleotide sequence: TGTGCCAGCAGCCTCGTAACAGGCATCTACGAGCAGTACTTC.

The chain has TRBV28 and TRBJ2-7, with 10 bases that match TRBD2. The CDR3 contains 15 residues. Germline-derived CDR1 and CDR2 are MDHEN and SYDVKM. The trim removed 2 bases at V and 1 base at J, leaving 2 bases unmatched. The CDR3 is CASSLLAGESYEQYF. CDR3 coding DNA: TGTGCCAGCAGTTTACTAGCGGGAGAGTCCTACGAGCAGTACTTC.

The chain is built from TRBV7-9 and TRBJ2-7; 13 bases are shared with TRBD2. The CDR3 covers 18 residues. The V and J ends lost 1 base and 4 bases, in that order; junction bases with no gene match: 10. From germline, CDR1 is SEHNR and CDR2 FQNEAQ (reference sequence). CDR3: CASSLGGLAGASAYEQYF. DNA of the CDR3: TGTGCCAGCAGCTTAGGTGGACTAGCGGGAGCTTCAGCGTACGAGCAGTACTTC.

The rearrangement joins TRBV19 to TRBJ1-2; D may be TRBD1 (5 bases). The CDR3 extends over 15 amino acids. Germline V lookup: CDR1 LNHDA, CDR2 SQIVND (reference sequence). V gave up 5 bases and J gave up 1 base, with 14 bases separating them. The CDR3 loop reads CASSPRGSDNYGYTF. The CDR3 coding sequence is TGTGCCAGTAGTCCCCGGGGGTCGGATAACTATGGCTACACCTTC.

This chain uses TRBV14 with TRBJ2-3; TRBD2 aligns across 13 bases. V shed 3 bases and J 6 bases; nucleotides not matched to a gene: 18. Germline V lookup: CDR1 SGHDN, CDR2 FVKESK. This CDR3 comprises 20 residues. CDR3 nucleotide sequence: TGTGCCAGCAGCCATCCATGGTCCCGCGGACTAGCGGGAGCCAGGGATACGCAGTATTTT. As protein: CASSHPWSRGLAGARDTQYF.

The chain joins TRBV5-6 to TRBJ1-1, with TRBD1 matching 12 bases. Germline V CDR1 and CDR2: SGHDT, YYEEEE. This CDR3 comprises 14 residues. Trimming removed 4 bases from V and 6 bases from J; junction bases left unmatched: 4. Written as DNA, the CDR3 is TGTGCCAGCAGCCGGGACAGGGGGCCGGCTGAAGCTTTCTTT. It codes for CASSRDRGPAEAFF.

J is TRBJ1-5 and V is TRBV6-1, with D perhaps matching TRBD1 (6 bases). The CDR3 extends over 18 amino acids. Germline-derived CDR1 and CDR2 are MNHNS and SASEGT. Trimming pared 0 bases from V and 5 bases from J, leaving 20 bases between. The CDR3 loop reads CASSEAKYKPGAYQPQHF. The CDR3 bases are TGTGCCAGCAGTGAAGCAAAATACAAACCAGGGGCCTATCAGCCCCAGCATTTT.

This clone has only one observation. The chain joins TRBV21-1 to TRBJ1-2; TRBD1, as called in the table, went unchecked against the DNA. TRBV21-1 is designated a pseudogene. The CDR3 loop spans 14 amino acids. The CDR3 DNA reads TGTGCCAGCAGCAAAGAACACAGAAACTATGGCTACACCTTC. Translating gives CASSKEHRNYGYTF.

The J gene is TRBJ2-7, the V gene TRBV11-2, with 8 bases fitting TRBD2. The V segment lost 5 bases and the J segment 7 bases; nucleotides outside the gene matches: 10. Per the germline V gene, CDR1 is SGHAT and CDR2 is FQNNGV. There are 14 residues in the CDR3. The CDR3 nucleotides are TGTGCCAGCAGCCCCCTGGGTCGCGGGGGGGAGCAGTACTTC. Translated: CASSPLGRGGEQYF. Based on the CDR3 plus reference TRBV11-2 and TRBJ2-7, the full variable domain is EAGVAQSPRYKIIEKRQSVAFWCNPISGHATLYWYQQILGQGPKLLIQFQNNGVVDDSQLPKDRFSAERLKGVDSTLKIQPAKLEDSAVYLCASSPLGRGGEQYFGPGTRLTVT.

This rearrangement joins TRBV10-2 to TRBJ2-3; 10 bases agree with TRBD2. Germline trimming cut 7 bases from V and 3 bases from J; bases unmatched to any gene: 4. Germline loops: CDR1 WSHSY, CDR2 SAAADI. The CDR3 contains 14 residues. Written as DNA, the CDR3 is TGCGCCAGCACGATAGCGGGAGGAACAGATACGCAGTATTTT. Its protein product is CASTIAGGTDTQYF.